The 25 T cell receptor beta chains in this list originate from one sample, sequenced in a study of blood T cell repertoires in COVID-19. The table came from immunoSEQ multiplex PCR; TCRdb's copy has only in-frame clones and leaves some out. The table lists a few hundred thousand clones, around 90% of them singletons. Sequencing was performed on peripheral blood. The source of these receptors is a woman in her sixties or seventies with COVID-19, enrolled during active disease.

V gene TRBV6-5 combines with J gene TRBJ1-2; possibly TRBD1 for D (5 bases). Trimming stripped 2 bases from V and 6 bases from J, with 13 bases between. The CDR3 has 14 residues. Germline V gene lookup returns CDR1 MNHEY and CDR2 SVGAGI. This CDR3 is CASSYQGGSNGYTF. The CDR3 DNA reads TGTGCCAGCAGTTACCAGGGAGGCTCTAATGGCTACACCTTC.

The chain has TRBV19 and TRBJ1-1; D is possibly TRBD1 (5 bases). The CDR3 extends over 15 amino acids. Germline CDR1 reads LNHDA; CDR2 reads SQIVND (reference sequence). Trimming took 5 bases from V and 7 from J, leaving 20 bases between them. In nucleotides, the CDR3 is TGTGCCAGTAGTCGATTAGCAGGGCTGGTTGGTGAAGCTTTCTTT. Protein product: CASSRLAGLVGEAFF.

The CDR3 coding sequence is TGTGCCAGCAGTCGTGACTTTAACACTGAAGCTTTCTTT. This translates into CASSRDFNTEAFF. J is TRBJ1-1 and V is TRBV2; D is unresolved. Trimming cost V 5 bases and J 2 bases, with 9 bases left between them. The CDR3 consists of 13 residues. The germline CDR1 and CDR2 sequences are SNHLY and FYNNEI.

The V call is TRBV7-2, the J call TRBJ1-2; unclear D gene. Germline-derived CDR1 and CDR2 are SGHTA and FQGNSA. CDR3 length equals 15 residues. V was shortened by 4 bases and J by 2 bases, with 14 bases between the two germline ends. Written as DNA, the CDR3 is TGTGCCAGCAGCTCCCCGCCCGGAGTGAACTATGGCTACACCTTC. Its protein product is CASSSPPGVNYGYTF.

This chain links TRBV9 with TRBJ2-1, with 10 nucleotides matching TRBD2. Germline values: CDR1 SGDLS, CDR2 YYNGEE. The CDR3 length is 18 residues. V dropped 0 bases and J dropped 1; count of bases not matched to a gene: 7. The CDR3 here is CASSVEGGAGGSYNEQFF. DNA of the CDR3: TGTGCCAGCAGCGTAGAAGGAGGAGCGGGGGGGTCCTACAATGAGCAGTTCTTC.

As regards this clone: A junction end diverges from the germline sequence, so it may reflect a read error. V and J are TRBV13 and TRBJ2-3, with D perhaps TRBD1 (6 bases). Looked up from germline, CDR1 is PRHDT and CDR2 is FYEKMQ (reference sequence). This CDR3 has 14 residues. For the CDR3, the DNA is TGTGCCAGCAGCCTAGGACAGCCCTCAGATACGCAGTATTTT. Amino acids: CASSLGQPSDTQYF. Together with reference TRBV13 and TRBJ2-3, the CDR3 gives the full variable domain: AAGVIQSPRHLIKEKRETATLKCYPIPRHDTVYWYQQGPGQDPQFLISFYEKMQSDKGSIPDRFSAQQFSDYHSELNMSSLELGDSALYFCASSLGQPSDTQYFGPGTRLTVL.

The chain couples TRBV19 to TRBJ1-5; the D gene is possibly TRBD1 (5 bases). The CDR3 loop spans 16 amino acids. Trimming left V 3 bases short and J 3 bases short, with 15 bases between. Looked up from germline, CDR1 is LNHDA and CDR2 is SQIVND (reference sequence). CDR3 nucleotides: TGTGCCAGTAGTATGCCTACAGGCCGCTCCAATCAGCCCCAGCATTTT. This sequence encodes CASSMPTGRSNQPQHF.

V gene TRBV6-1 combines with J gene TRBJ1-1; TRBD1 might be the D (5 bases). Germline assignment: CDR1 MNHNS and CDR2 SASEGT. The CDR3 loop spans 14 amino acids. The V end was cut by 1 base, the J end by 6 bases, with 12 bases between. CDR3 in amino acids: CASSEVGVTSEAFF. The DNA for the CDR3 is TGTGCCAGCAGTGAAGTAGGGGTTACCTCTGAAGCTTTCTTT.

The V call is TRBV6-5, the J call TRBJ2-7; D is uncertain. CDR1 and CDR2 (germline): MNHEY, SVGAGI. This CDR3 region has 14 residues. The V gene lost 2 bases and the J gene lost 0 bases, with 8 bases spanning the gap. CDR3 DNA sequence: TGTGCCAGCAGTTACCACAGTAGCTCCTACGAGCAGTACTTC. Its protein is CASSYHSSSYEQYF.

The V and J genes are TRBV7-3 and TRBJ1-2; 9 bases are shared with TRBD1. V was pared by 5 bases and J by 3 bases, with 4 bases of the junction left unmatched. Germline V gene data show CDR1 as SGHTA and CDR2 as FQGTGA. This CDR3 region has 14 residues. CDR3 in amino acids: CASSRDREDYGYTF. The CDR3 DNA reads as TGTGCCAGCAGCAGGGACAGGGAAGACTATGGCTACACCTTC. Full variable domain (rest looked up from reference TRBV7-3 and TRBJ1-2): GAGVSQTPSNKVTEKGKYVELRCDPISGHTALYWYRQSLGQGPEFLIYFQGTGAADDSGLPNDRFFAVRPEGSVSTLKIQRTERGDSAVYLCASSRDREDYGYTFGSGTRLTVV.

J is TRBJ1-2 and V is TRBV27; 10 bases are shared with TRBD1. The CDR3 runs to 13 residues. V lost 6 bases and J lost 5; bases outside the gene matches: 3. Germline CDR1 is MNHEY and CDR2 is SMNVEV (reference sequence). Written as DNA, the CDR3 is TGTGCCAGCAGACCGGGACAGGGGTATGGCTACACCTTC. It encodes CASRPGQGYGYTF.

The V and J genes are TRBV3-1 (or the pseudogene TRBV3-2) and TRBJ1-2, with 7 positions matching TRBD1. This CDR3 has 14 residues. CDR1 and CDR2 from the germline V gene are LGHDT and YNNKEL (reference sequence). The J segment lost 6 bases and the V segment lost 4 bases, leaving 8 bases of the junction unmatched. The CDR3 nucleotides read TGTGCCAGCAGCCCAAGACAGGGAGCGGATGGCTACACCTTC. This codes for CASSPRQGADGYTF.

J is TRBJ2-2 and V is TRBV19; TRBD1 agrees at 9 bases. The germline V gene has CDR1 LNHDA and CDR2 SQIVND (reference sequence). Trimming cost V 10 bases and J 5 bases; bases outside gene matches: 20. The length of the CDR3 is 18 residues. The CDR3 DNA reads TGTGCCACCTCCCCCCCACCAGGACAGGGGAGGAGGACCGGGGAGCTGTTTTTT. It is translated as CATSPPPGQGRRTGELFF.

The CDR3 sequence is CASSFGDNQPQHF. As DNA, the CDR3 is TGTGCCAGCAGCTTCGGTGATAATCAGCCCCAGCATTTT. This chain connects TRBV7-3 to TRBJ1-5; D is uncertain. The germline V gene encodes CDR1 SGHTA and CDR2 FQGTGA. V was clipped by 3 bases and J by 4 bases, with 7 bases between them. The CDR3 is 13 amino acids. The full variable domain, in which reference TRBV7-3 and TRBJ1-5 provide the parts outside the CDR3, is GAGVSQTPSNKVTEKGKYVELRCDPISGHTALYWYRQSLGQGPEFLIYFQGTGAADDSGLPNDRFFAVRPEGSVSTLKIQRTERGDSAVYLCASSFGDNQPQHFGDGTRLSIL.

CDR3 in DNA: TGTGCCATCAGCGCGCTAGCGGGGGGGTACGATGAGCAGTTCTTC. This encodes CAISALAGGYDEQFF. The chain employs TRBV10-3 and TRBJ2-1; TRBD2 matches 12 bases. The CDR3 extends over 15 amino acids. With 6 bases clipped from V and 8 bases from J, the junction kept 8 bases outside the gene matches. Germline V CDR1 and CDR2: ENHRY, SYGVKD.

Remarks on this clone: Other DNA sequences in the sample encode the same CDR3. The rearrangement links TRBV5-1 to TRBJ2-7; 8 bases match TRBD1. The germline V gene has CDR1 SGHRS and CDR2 YFSETQ. Losses at the gene ends were 2 bases for V and 2 bases for J; bases not matched to a gene: 3. This CDR3 region has 14 residues. CDR3 sequence (DNA): TGCGCCAGCAGCTTAGGACAGGGTCCCTACGAGCAGTACTTC. Protein sequence: CASSLGQGPYEQYF. The whole variable domain, filled in from reference TRBV5-1 and TRBJ2-7, reads KAGVTQTPRYLIKTRGQQVTLSCSPISGHRSVSWYQQTPGQGLQFLFEYFSETQRNKGNFPGRFSGRQFSNSRSEMNVSTLELGDSALYLCASSLGQGPYEQYFGPGTRLTVT.

This rearrangement joins TRBV10-1 to TRBJ2-7; maybe TRBD1 (5 bases). Deletions cut 0 bases from V and 0 bases from J, with 12 bases between. The length of the CDR3 is 16 residues. Per the germline V gene, CDR1 is WNHNN and CDR2 is SYGVQD (reference sequence). CDR3 loop: CASSESTRQLSYEQYF. The CDR3 DNA reads as TGCGCCAGCAGTGAGTCGACTCGACAGCTCTCCTACGAGCAGTACTTC.

The chain uses TRBV6-5 and TRBJ1-3, with 8 positions matching TRBD1. The trim removed 4 bases at V and 3 bases at J, leaving 2 bases unmatched. Germline V gene lookup returns CDR1 MNHEY and CDR2 SVGAGI. The CDR3 length is 14 residues. CDR3 sequence reads: CASSLQGGGNTIYF. CDR3 DNA sequence: TGTGCCAGCAGTTTACAGGGGGGTGGAAACACCATATATTTT.

This clone was detected many times. The chain joins TRBV5-1 to TRBJ1-1; D is perhaps TRBD1 (5 bases). The CDR3 covers 15 residues. Germline V gene sequence: CDR1 SGHRS, CDR2 YFSETQ. Trimming took 0 bases from V and 5 from J, leaving 14 bases between them. The CDR3 region is CASSLGGGVGTEAFF. The CDR3 region has the DNA TGCGCCAGCAGCTTGGGTGGAGGGGTGGGGACTGAAGCTTTCTTT.

The chain is built from TRBV6-5 and TRBJ1-2; 8 nucleotides agree with TRBD1. The V gene end was trimmed by 6 bases and the J gene end by 8 bases; junction bases not matched to a gene: 14. Germline CDR1 and CDR2: MNHEY and SVGAGI. The CDR3 runs to 15 residues. CDR3 sequence: CASSSLGQGAGGYTF. CDR3 DNA: TGTGCCAGCAGCTCTTTGGGCCAGGGGGCAGGAGGCTACACCTTC.

The chain links TRBV28 to TRBJ1-4; no reliable D call. V lost 2 bases and J 8 bases, leaving 15 bases between the germline ends. Germline V gene lookup returns CDR1 MDHEN and CDR2 SYDVKM. The length of the CDR3 is 15 residues. CDR3 sequence (DNA): TGTGCCAGCAGTTTAGTAGGATCGGTGGAGGAAAAACTGTTTTTT. This gives the protein CASSLVGSVEEKLFF.

CDR3 residues: CASSQKKVVRGQDTQYF. The CDR3 region has the DNA TGTGCCAGCAGCCAAAAGAAGGTCGTCAGGGGACAAGATACGCAGTATTTT. The chain links TRBV4-2 to TRBJ2-3, with D tentatively TRBD1 (6 bases). Germline V gives CDR1 LGHNA, CDR2 YNFKEQ. The length of the CDR3 is 17 residues. V was clipped by 2 bases and J by 5 bases, with 20 bases between them.

V usage is TRBV5-1 and J usage is TRBJ2-1, with 14 positions matching TRBD2. Germline V gene data show CDR1 as SGHRS and CDR2 as YFSETQ. V lost 0 bases and J lost 6; bases outside the gene matches: 14. This CDR3 spans 20 amino acids. In DNA, the CDR3 is TGCGCCAGCAGCTTGGCCGGACTAGCGGGGGGACCGACAAAGGGCAATGAGCAGTTCTTC. Translation gives CASSLAGLAGGPTKGNEQFF.

This sequence joins TRBV30 and TRBJ2-7; 9 positions match TRBD2. This CDR3 spans 15 amino acids. Germline values: CDR1 GTSNPN, CDR2 SVGIG (reference sequence). Trimming took 2 bases from V and 6 from J; bases not matched to a gene: 11. In DNA form, the CDR3 reads TGTGCCTGGAGTAGTAGTGCGGCGGGGGGGCTCGAGCAGTACTTC. Protein: CAWSSSAAGGLEQYF.

V gene TRBV27 combines with J gene TRBJ2-7; the D gene is possibly TRBD1 (5 bases). Deletions cut 4 bases from V and 6 bases from J, with 16 bases between. Germline assignment: CDR1 MNHEY and CDR2 SMNVEV (reference sequence). This CDR3 spans 14 amino acids. The CDR3 DNA sequence: TGTGCCAGCAGTTCACAGGAGACCCTCTCCGAGCAGTACTTC. Amino acids: CASSSQETLSEQYF.